The T cell receptor (beta chain) described here comes from a study of T-cell memory formation after mild COVID-19 (dated by TCRdb to the early 2020s). Turning to the overall study: TCR sequence clusters from the two donors were found to be largely donor specific. T-cell clones expanding and contracting after mild COVID-19 in a couple of donors were tracked by longitudinal TCRalpha and TCRbeta repertoire sequencing. Two young, previously healthy adult volunteers, one female and one male, were included in the cohort. The investigation overall reported the following: From day 15 to 85, contracting clones showed balanced CD4/CD8 phenotypes, whereas a second wave of clones that expanded from day 15 to 37 leaned towards CD4+. Only a couple of mild cases were covered by the study, and larger cohorts that include severe cases with pre-infection samples were considered necessary. The second-wave clones that peaked on day 37 were not confirmed to be SARS-CoV-2 specific. Contracting CD4+ clones appeared mostly in the CM and EM memory subsets, whereas CD8+ clones were enriched in EMRA. The detection of some responding clones in pre-infection memory suggests that pre-existing cross-reactive memory T cells joined the SARS-CoV-2 response.

The trim is 8 bases for V and 5 bases for J, with a gap of 12 bases between the germline ends. For CDR1 and CDR2, the germline V gene lists MGHDK and SYGVNS. Measured from the cysteine to the phenylalanine, the CDR3 is 12 residues long. The retained sequence is limited to the CDR3, 36 bases, with the frame set at the first base. Sequencing was carried out with an Illumina NovaSeq 6000. TCRalpha and TCRbeta cDNA libraries were constructed by 5'RACE with constant-segment primers, with sample barcodes and unique molecular identifiers being introduced. RNA was extracted from every sample with Trizol reagent. Amplification of the libraries took two PCR steps, and the second step added a second sample barcode plus Illumina TruSeq adapters. Sequencing of libraries was performed on an Illumina NovaSeq with 2 x 150 bp paired-end reads. Regarding the original processing steps: The reads were demultiplexed and collapsed into UMI-guided consensus sequences using migec v1.2.7. Using mixcr v2.1.11, UMI consensuses were aligned to TRA and TRB V and J templates and then assembled into clonotypes. A clonotype was counted as expanded or contracted only if both edgeR and NoisET called the change significant, with noise models trained on biological replicates. For edgeR calls, the cutoffs were a false discovery rate-adjusted p below 0.01 and a log2 fold-change threshold of 1. As an exploratory analysis of dynamics, max-normalized trajectories of the 1000 most abundant clonotypes were examined with PCA combined with hierarchical clustering. Separately sequenced CD4+ and CD8+ repertoires were used to assign the CD4 or CD8 phenotype of responding clones. Using fastp at Q25 and MiXCR, TCRdb reprocessed the public reads and kept productive beta chains. Every entry covers one CDR3 protein and lists the most common genes and DNA from its rows. The V and J calls reflect TCRdb's pipeline rather than the authors' work. In all, the sample holds 360,000 or so distinct CDR3 sequences, and approximately 27% of those were seen once. The ten largest account for about 13% of the sample.

Ficoll-Paque density gradient centrifugation was the method used to isolate PBMCs. In the case of this clonotype: The clone's antigen remains unknown. Within one base of it there is no much larger clone, and no base qualities were kept.

The sequenced sample consisted of PBMCs or a T cell subset sorted from them (not recorded which). The sequence derives from an adult woman who had mild COVID-19 (a few samples of this study predate the infection). The sample titles of this study are shuffled in the database, so cell type and time point are left out; the donor was told from shared clones. The V gene is TRBV25-1 and the J gene is TRBJ1-2; the D segment cannot be called with confidence. The sequence in DNA is TGTGCCAGCGCGGTGGGTCTGTATGGCTACACCTTC. Its coded protein is CASAVGLYGYTF.